The 7 T cell receptor beta chains below come from one sample, sequenced in a study of shared clonotypes between healthy human individuals. The method was immunoSEQ multiplex PCR; TCRdb's version includes in-frame clones alone and lacks a portion of them. The data show fewer than 650,000 clones, 75% to 85% seen once. Sequencing was carried out using PBMCs. The receptor set was obtained from a woman between 40 and 55 years old in good health. Some clones in this sample may be carry-over from other donors' samples.

The chain has TRBV7-2 and TRBJ1-4, with D possibly being TRBD1 (6 bases). The CDR3 loop spans 18 amino acids. The germline CDR1 and CDR2 sequences are SGHTA and FQGNSA. V lost 5 bases to trimming and J lost 0 bases, with 19 bases between them. Here the CDR3 reads CASSARDIEYATNEKLFF. The CDR3 bases are TGTGCCAGCAGCGCGCGGGACATCGAATATGCAACTAATGAAAAACTGTTTTTT.

J is TRBJ2-2 and V is TRBV28, with D possibly being TRBD2 (5 bases). The CDR3 covers 16 residues. The germline V and J ends were trimmed by 6 bases and 2 bases, with 16 bases remaining between them. CDR1 and CDR2 from the germline V gene are MDHEN and SYDVKM. The CDR3 region has the DNA TGTGCCAGCAGGGACTGGCGGCAGTCTAACACCGGGGAGCTGTTTTTT. Translated, it gives CASRDWRQSNTGELFF.

The J gene is TRBJ2-2, the V gene TRBV2; TRBD2 matches at 9 bases. CDR1 SNHLY and CDR2 FYNNEI come from the germline V gene. The CDR3 extends over 14 amino acids. With V trimmed by 6 bases and J by 6 bases, 5 bases remained unmatched. In nucleotides, the CDR3 is TGTGCCAGCAGACTTAGCGGGAGTCCCGGGGAGCTGTTTTTT. Protein: CASRLSGSPGELFF.

This clone has only a few counts. The chain couples TRBV28 to TRBJ2-1; D may be TRBD1 or TRBD2 (6 bases each). CDR1 MDHEN and CDR2 SYDVKM come from the germline V gene. Trimming cost V 3 bases and J 2 bases, with 8 bases left between them. The CDR3 consists of 14 residues. The CDR3 region is CASSLRGAYNEQFF. The CDR3 DNA reads as TGTGCCAGCAGTTTGAGGGGGGCCTACAATGAGCAGTTCTTC.

The rearrangement uses TRBV4-2 and TRBJ2-7; TRBD1 matches at 10 bases. The V gene's germline CDR1 is LGHNA and CDR2 YNFKEQ. V shed 4 bases and J 5 bases; nucleotides not matched to a gene: 11. The CDR3 sequence is 16 residues long. CDR3 loop: CASSPGSGTGDDEQYF. CDR3 sequence (DNA): TGTGCCAGCAGCCCAGGGAGCGGGACAGGGGATGACGAGCAGTACTTC.

About this clone itself: With only one base between it and a far larger clone, this is likely a read error. Other DNA sequences in the sample encode the same CDR3. The chain is built from TRBV11-3 and TRBJ1-1; D is unclear. Trimming took 1 base from V and 1 from J, leaving 4 bases between them. CDR3 length equals 13 residues. CDR1 and CDR2 from the germline V gene are SGHNT and YENEEA. The CDR3 DNA reads as TGTGCCAGCAGCTTAGGTGGGAACACTGAAGCTTTCTTT. This sequence encodes CASSLGGNTEAFF.

The rearrangement links TRBV7-8 to TRBJ2-2; 10 bases are shared with TRBD1. The CDR3 is made up of 14 amino acids. The J segment lost 4 bases and the V segment lost 8 bases, leaving 4 bases of the junction unmatched. The germline CDR1 and CDR2 sequences are SGHVS and FQNEAQ. The CDR3 nucleotides are TGTGCCAGCTTGGGGACAGGGGTCACCGGGGAGCTGTTTTTT. As protein: CASLGTGVTGELFF.